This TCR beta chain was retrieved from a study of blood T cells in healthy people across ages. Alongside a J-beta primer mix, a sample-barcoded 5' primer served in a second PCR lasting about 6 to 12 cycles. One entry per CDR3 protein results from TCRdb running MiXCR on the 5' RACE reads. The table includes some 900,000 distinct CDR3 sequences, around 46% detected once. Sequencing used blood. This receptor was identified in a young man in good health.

The CDR3 DNA reads TGTGCCAGCAGTGAGGGCTCTTCCCTTGAGCAGTTCTTC. It translates to CASSEGSSLEQFF. The chain carries TRBV6-1 and TRBJ2-1; D unclear. V was pared by 3 bases and J by 9 bases, with 12 bases between. The CDR3 contains 13 residues. Germline V CDR1 and CDR2: MNHNS, SASEGT.